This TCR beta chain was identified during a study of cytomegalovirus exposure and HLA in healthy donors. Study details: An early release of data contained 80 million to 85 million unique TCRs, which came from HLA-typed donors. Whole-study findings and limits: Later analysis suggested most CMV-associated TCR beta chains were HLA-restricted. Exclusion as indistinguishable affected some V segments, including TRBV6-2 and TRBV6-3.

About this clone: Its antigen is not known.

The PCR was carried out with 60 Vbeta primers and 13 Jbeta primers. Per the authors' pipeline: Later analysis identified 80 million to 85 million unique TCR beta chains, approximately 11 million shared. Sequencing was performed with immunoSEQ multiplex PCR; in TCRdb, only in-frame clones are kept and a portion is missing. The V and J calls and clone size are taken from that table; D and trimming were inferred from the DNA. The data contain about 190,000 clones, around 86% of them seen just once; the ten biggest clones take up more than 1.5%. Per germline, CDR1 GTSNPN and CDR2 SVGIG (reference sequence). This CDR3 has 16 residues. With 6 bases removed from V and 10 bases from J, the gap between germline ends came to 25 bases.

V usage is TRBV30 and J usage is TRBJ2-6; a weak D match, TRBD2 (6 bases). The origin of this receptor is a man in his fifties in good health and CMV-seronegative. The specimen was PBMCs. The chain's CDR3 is CACPEGGQLIRNVLTF. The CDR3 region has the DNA TGTGCCTGTCCCGAGGGAGGCCAGTTAATACGGAACGTCCTGACTTTC.